Below are 28 T cell receptor beta chains sequenced from a single sample in a study of radiotherapy plus CTLA-4 blockade in lung cancer. Clones were read by immunoSEQ multiplex PCR, and TCRdb kept only the in-frame ones, dropping some. This table has 75,000 or so clones, 78% appearing once. The source was peripheral blood, collected from a patient treated with radiotherapy plus ipilimumab. The receptors derive from a human donor with non-small cell lung cancer who had a complete response to radiotherapy plus ipilimumab.

The sample holds a few counts of this clone. At the DNA level, this CDR3 is encoded by other sequences in the same sample as well. The V and J genes are TRBV7-9 and TRBJ1-1; possibly TRBD1 for D (6 bases). The V end was cut by 5 bases, the J end by 0 bases, with 10 bases between. Germline assignment: CDR1 SEHNR and CDR2 FQNEAQ (reference sequence). The CDR3 has 14 amino acids. The CDR3: CASSPQGMNTEAFF. The CDR3 DNA reads TGTGCCAGCAGCCCACAGGGCATGAACACTGAAGCTTTCTTT.

This chain uses TRBV4-1 with TRBJ2-2; D is perhaps TRBD2 (6 bases). Germline lookup yields CDR1 MGHRA and CDR2 YSYEKL. This CDR3 comprises 16 residues. The V and J ends lost 2 bases and 3 bases respectively, with 13 bases between them. The CDR3 loop reads CASSQKRVGYTGELFF. In DNA, the CDR3 is TGCGCCAGCAGCCAAAAGCGGGTAGGGTACACCGGGGAGCTGTTTTTT.

J is TRBJ2-7 and V is TRBV6-1; the D gene is possibly TRBD1 (5 bases). V was pared by 1 base and J by 0 bases, with 13 bases between. The CDR3 is made up of 16 amino acids. Germline V gives CDR1 MNHNS, CDR2 SASEGT. This CDR3 is CASSEGGAVYSYEQYF. The CDR3 coding sequence is TGTGCCAGCAGTGAAGGGGGCGCGGTCTACTCCTACGAGCAGTACTTC.

This clone was detected once. V usage is TRBV2 and J usage is TRBJ1-1; TRBD1 aligns across 9 bases. The CDR3 has 13 amino acids. The V gene end was trimmed by 8 bases and the J gene end by 5 bases; junction bases not matched to a gene: 6. Germline CDR1 is SNHLY and CDR2 is FYNNEI. CDR3 sequence (DNA): TGTGCCAGCCAGGGACAGGGCGGGACTGAAGCTTTCTTT. As protein: CASQGQGGTEAFF.

V and J are TRBV7-9 and TRBJ2-5, with 10 bases identical to TRBD1. This CDR3 contains 15 residues. Germline values: CDR1 SEHNR, CDR2 FQNEAQ (reference sequence). V lost 3 bases to trimming and J lost 4 bases; unmatched junction nucleotides: 5. The CDR3 loop reads CASSLGGQGTETQYF. CDR3 bases: TGTGCCAGCAGCTTGGGGGGACAGGGGACAGAGACCCAGTACTTC.

V usage is TRBV11-3 and J usage is TRBJ2-3; D possibly corresponds to TRBD1 (6 bases). Germline loops: CDR1 SGHNT, CDR2 YENEEA. V was cut by 5 bases and J by 5 bases, with 11 bases left in between. CDR3 length: 13 residues. The CDR3, as DNA: TGTGCCAGCAGCGAGGGGGTGCAAGATACGCAGTATTTT. It codes for CASSEGVQDTQYF.

This clone is medium-sized (0.01 to 0.1%). For the CDR3, the DNA is TGTGCCAGCAGCAAACGGACGTTAAGCAATCAGCCCCAGCATTTT. Protein sequence: CASSKRTLSNQPQHF. The chain employs TRBV21-1 and TRBJ1-5. TRBV21-1 is a recognized pseudogene. This CDR3 has 15 amino acids.

The chain combines TRBV6-5 with TRBJ2-1; 10 nucleotides match TRBD2. The CDR3 extends over 16 amino acids. The trim removed 4 bases at V and 5 bases at J, leaving 8 bases unmatched. Per germline, CDR1 MNHEY and CDR2 SVGAGI. Here the CDR3 reads CASSSLTSGINNEQFF. DNA of the CDR3: TGTGCCAGCAGTTCGCTAACTAGCGGGATTAACAATGAGCAGTTCTTC.

This clone has just one count. The J gene is TRBJ1-5, the V gene TRBV7-9; TRBD1 agrees at 7 bases. The germline gives CDR1 SEHNR, CDR2 FQNEAQ (reference sequence). V lost 4 bases, J lost 5 bases, and 5 bases stayed unmatched. The CDR3 has 14 residues. Here the CDR3 DNA reads TGTGCCAGCAGCTCAGACAGGGCTCATCAGCCCCAGCATTTT. Translation: CASSSDRAHQPQHF.

The chain combines TRBV6-5 with TRBJ2-7; TRBD1 agrees at 10 bases. This CDR3 has 13 amino acids. Trimming cost V 8 bases and J 7 bases; bases outside gene matches: 8. Germline V CDR1 and CDR2: MNHEY, SVGAGI. The CDR3 protein is CASSGQGLYEQYF. CDR3 bases: TGTGCCAGCTCGGGACAGGGGTTGTATGAGCAGTACTTC.

The rearrangement joins TRBV6-5 to TRBJ1-5; no definite D call. Germline V gene lookup returns CDR1 MNHEY and CDR2 SVGAGI. Trimming stripped 6 bases from V and 3 bases from J, with 12 bases between. There are 14 residues in the CDR3. The CDR3 bases are TGTGCCAGCAGCCGCGGGCAGAACAATCAGCCCCAGCATTTT. This encodes CASSRGQNNQPQHF.

This sequence joins TRBV5-5 and TRBJ2-7; 8 nucleotides align to TRBD1. There are 15 residues in the CDR3. From germline, CDR1 is SGHKS and CDR2 YYEKEE (reference sequence). Trimming took 4 bases from V and 0 from J; bases not matched to a gene: 6. The CDR3, as DNA: TGTGCCAGCAGCACCGGGACAGGCAGCTCCTACGAGCAGTACGTC. Residues: CASSTGTGSSYEQYV.

As DNA, the CDR3 is TGTGCCAGCAGCTTAAATGTGGGGGGCGAGGTTTCAGATACGCAGTATTTT. Protein product: CASSLNVGGEVSDTQYF. The rearrangement uses TRBV7-9 and TRBJ2-3; D tentatively reads TRBD1 or TRBD2 (6 bases each). CDR3 length: 17 amino acids. Germline values: CDR1 SEHNR, CDR2 FQNEAQ (reference sequence). Trimming took 2 bases from V and 4 from J, leaving 19 bases between them.

The V call is TRBV5-1, the J call TRBJ2-1; no clear D. The CDR3 sequence is 14 residues long. V was clipped by 0 bases and J by 5 bases, with 9 bases between them. The germline CDR1 and CDR2 sequences are SGHRS and YFSETQ. CDR3 amino acids: CASSLADSNNEQFF. CDR3 nucleotides: TGCGCCAGCAGCTTGGCCGACTCTAACAATGAGCAGTTCTTC.

The chain joins TRBV27 to TRBJ2-2; no reliable D call. Trimming left V 10 bases short and J 6 bases short, with 15 bases between. CDR3 length: 13 residues. In germline, CDR1 is MNHEY, CDR2 SMNVEV (reference sequence). The CDR3: CAILVDTAGELFF. The CDR3, as DNA: TGTGCCATCTTGGTCGATACGGCCGGGGAGCTGTTTTTT.

CDR3 protein: CASSLFGGGGAYGYTF. CDR3 nucleotides: TGTGCCAGCAGTTTATTCGGGGGCGGAGGTGCATATGGCTACACCTTC. The chain combines TRBV28 with TRBJ1-2; D perhaps matches TRBD1 (6 bases). CDR3 length equals 16 residues. CDR1 is MDHEN, CDR2 SYDVKM, per germline. Trimming shortened V by 1 base and J by 5 bases, and 17 bases separated the two germline ends.

The chain carries TRBV6-5 and TRBJ1-1, with D uncertain. V was clipped by 7 bases and J by 4 bases, with 4 bases between them. The CDR3 loop spans 10 amino acids. Looked up from germline, CDR1 is MNHEY and CDR2 is SVGAGI. The CDR3 protein is CASNLTEAFF. CDR3 nucleotides: TGTGCCAGCAACCTCACTGAAGCTTTCTTT.

In this sample, this clone turned up a few times. The V and J genes are TRBV7-2 and TRBJ1-5, with D possibly being TRBD1 (5 bases). Germline CDR1 SGHTA, CDR2 FQGNSA. Trimming removed 1 base at V and 1 base at J, with 5 bases between. The CDR3 contains 14 residues. CDR3: CASSLGQSNQPQHF. CDR3 coding DNA: TGTGCCAGCAGCTTAGGACAGAGCAATCAGCCCCAGCATTTT.

The chain links TRBV28 to TRBJ2-1; TRBD1 matches at 7 bases. CDR1 and CDR2 from the germline V gene are MDHEN and SYDVKM. Trimming cost V 10 bases and J 1 base; bases outside gene matches: 7. This CDR3 comprises 14 residues. The CDR3 is CATSNRGSYNEQFF. The CDR3 DNA reads as TGTGCCACCTCTAACAGGGGATCCTACAATGAGCAGTTCTTC. Supplemented by reference TRBV28 and TRBJ2-1, the full variable domain reads DVKVTQSSRYLVKRTGEKVFLECVQDMDHENMFWYRQDPGLGLRLIYFSYDVKMKEKGDIPEGYSVSREKKERFSLILESASTNQTSMYLCATSNRGSYNEQFFGPGTRLTVL.

J is TRBJ2-5 and V is TRBV5-6, with D hard to call. The last part of the DNA fits TRBJ2-7 better; the J call may be wrong. Germline CDR1 is SGHDT and CDR2 is YYEEEE. This CDR3 region has 14 residues. CDR3 loop: CASSLAGNSYEQYF. The CDR3 bases are TGTGCCAGCAGCTTGGCCGGCAACTCCTACGAGCAGTACTTC.

The chain combines TRBV6-6 with TRBJ2-5; maybe TRBD2 (6 bases). CDR1 MNHNY and CDR2 SVGAGI come from the germline V gene (reference sequence). The CDR3 spans 15 residues. Trimming pared 6 bases from V and 6 bases from J, leaving 20 bases between. The CDR3 DNA reads as TGTGCCAGCAGCAGGGACTTAGGATCGGGGCAGACCCAGTACTTC. This codes for CASSRDLGSGQTQYF.

The chain carries TRBV5-1 and TRBJ2-2; no reliable D call. Germline CDR1 and CDR2: SGHRS and YFSETQ. The CDR3 extends over 13 amino acids. The ends were cut back, 4 bases at V and 6 bases at J, with 10 bases in the middle. The CDR3 DNA is TGCGCCAGCAGCCCCCTCTGGGCCGGGGAGCTGTTTTTT. Its protein product is CASSPLWAGELFF.

The chain is built from TRBV18 and TRBJ1-4; 7 nucleotides agree with TRBD1. V lost 4 bases, J lost 5 bases, and 4 bases stayed unmatched. The CDR3 is 14 amino acids. Per the germline V gene, CDR1 is KGHSH and CDR2 is LQKENI. CDR3 loop: CASSRDSGNEKLFF. The CDR3 DNA sequence: TGTGCCAGCTCACGGGACAGCGGAAATGAAAAACTGTTTTTT.

The V call is TRBV27, the J call TRBJ2-3, with 9 bases identical to TRBD2. The CDR3 runs to 17 residues. Trimming removed 3 bases from V and 6 bases from J; junction bases left unmatched: 13. Germline loops: CDR1 MNHEY, CDR2 SMNVEV (reference sequence). CDR3 nucleotides: TGTGCCAGCAGTTTCAGAGGCAGCGGGAGGCGGGGGGATACGCAGTATTTT. This translates into CASSFRGSGRRGDTQYF.

The rearrangement uses TRBV14 and TRBJ2-3, with 7 positions matching TRBD2. V shed 4 bases and J 4 bases; nucleotides not matched to a gene: 2. Germline values: CDR1 SGHDN, CDR2 FVKESK. The CDR3 length is 13 residues. The chain's CDR3 is CASSRDYSDTQYF. DNA for the CDR3: TGTGCCAGCAGCCGGGACTATTCAGATACGCAGTATTTT.

This rearrangement joins TRBV30 to TRBJ1-5; 7 bases line up with TRBD1. This CDR3 spans 14 amino acids. The V segment lost 3 bases and the J segment 5 bases; nucleotides outside the gene matches: 7. Looked up from germline, CDR1 is GTSNPN and CDR2 is SVGIG (reference sequence). In DNA, the CDR3 is TGTGCCTGGAGCCCAGGGGGACTGTATCAGCCCCAGCATTTT. This sequence encodes CAWSPGGLYQPQHF.

The rearrangement links TRBV29-1 to TRBJ1-5; D not resolved. The CDR3 loop spans 15 amino acids. Between the trimmed V and J ends, which lost 4 bases and 0 bases, there was a span of 13 bases. The germline V gene encodes CDR1 SQVTM and CDR2 ANQGSEA. Written as DNA, the CDR3 is TGCAGCGTTGGGGCCTCCTCGGGTAGCAATCAGCCCCAGCATTTT. The encoded protein is CSVGASSGSNQPQHF.

V usage is TRBV7-2 and J usage is TRBJ2-6; D is perhaps TRBD2 (6 bases). Trimming shortened V by 5 bases and J by 0 bases, and 14 bases separated the two germline ends. This CDR3 is built from 17 residues. The V gene's germline CDR1 is SGHTA and CDR2 FQGNSA. As DNA, the CDR3 is TGTGCCAGCAGCGCCTGGGACTTCGGCTCTGGGGCCAACGTCCTGACTTTC. This translates into CASSAWDFGSGANVLTF. Looking up the rest from reference TRBV7-2 and TRBJ2-6 gives the full variable domain: GAGVSQSPSNKVTEKGKDVELRCDPISGHTALYWYRQSLGQGLEFLIYFQGNSAPDKSGLPSDRFSAERTGGSVSTLTIQRTQQEDSAVYLCASSAWDFGSGANVLTFGAGSRLTVL.